The clone carrying this TCR beta chain was recorded once. TCR beta chains were sequenced at survey level with immunoSEQ. Data came from immunoSEQ multiplex PCR; TCRdb stores just in-frame clones and leaves some out. The sample carries about 68,000 clones, 85% to 95% recorded once. Trimming shortened V by 5 bases and J by 0 bases, and 14 bases separated the two germline ends. The CDR3 contains 16 residues. Per the germline V gene, CDR1 is SGHTA and CDR2 is FQGTGA. Sequenced material: PBMCs. This TCR derives from a middle-aged man with rheumatoid arthritis. The V gene is TRBV7-3, the J gene TRBJ2-1; D might be TRBD1 (5 bases). The CDR3 sequence: CASSGQGANSYNEQFF. The CDR3 DNA reads as TGTGCCAGCAGCGGTCAGGGCGCGAACTCCTACAATGAGCAGTTCTTC.